This paragraph reports one T cell receptor (beta chain). The antigen is undetermined. TRB cDNA was prepared as libraries by UMI-labeled 5' RACE. TCRdb reprocessed the 5' RACE reads, with one entry per CDR3 protein and no DNA. This repertoire includes tens of thousands of distinct CDR3 sequences. This sample stems from a study of CXCR3-negative and CXCR3-positive naive CD8 T cells. General study results and limits: The TRB CDR3s that CXCR3-positive naive cells carried were more hydrophobic than those of CXCR3-negative naive cells.

Per germline, CDR1 SGHVS and CDR2 FNYEAQ. The length of the CDR3 is 16 residues. The receptor comes from a human donor in good health. Some clones in this sample may be carry-over from other donors' samples. Sequencing was performed on naive CXCR3+ CD8+ T cells from blood. Subset specified: CD45RO-CCR7+CD27+CD95- naive CD8+ T cells expressing CXCR3 (TNR3+). The chain joins TRBV7-6 to TRBJ2-5; absent DNA, TCRdb's TRBD2 call cannot be checked. The CDR3 here is CASSSWTSSPQETQYF. The full variable domain, completed using reference TRBV7-6 and TRBJ2-5, is GAGVSQSPRYKVTKRGQDVALRCDPISGHVSLYWYRQALGQGPEFLTYFNYEAQQDKSGLPNDRFSAERPEGSISTLTIQRTEQRDSAMYRCASSSWTSSPQETQYFGPGTRLLVL.